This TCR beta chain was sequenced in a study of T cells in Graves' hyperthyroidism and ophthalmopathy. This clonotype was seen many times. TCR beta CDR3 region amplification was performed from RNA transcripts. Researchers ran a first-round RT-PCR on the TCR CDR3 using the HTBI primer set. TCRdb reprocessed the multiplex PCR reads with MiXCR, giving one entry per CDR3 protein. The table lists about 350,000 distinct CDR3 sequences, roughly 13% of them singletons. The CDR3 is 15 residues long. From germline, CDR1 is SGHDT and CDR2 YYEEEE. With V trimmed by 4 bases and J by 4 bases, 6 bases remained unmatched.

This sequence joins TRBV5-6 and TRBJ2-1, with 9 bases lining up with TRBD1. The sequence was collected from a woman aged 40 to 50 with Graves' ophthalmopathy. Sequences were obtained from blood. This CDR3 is CASSAAGTGYNEQFF. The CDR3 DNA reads TGTGCCAGCAGCGCGGCCGGGACAGGGTACAATGAGCAGTTCTTC. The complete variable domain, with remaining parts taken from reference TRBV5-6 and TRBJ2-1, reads DAGVTQSPTHLIKTRGQQVTLRCSPKSGHDTVSWYQQALGQGPQFIFQYYEEEERQRGNFPDRFSGHQFPNYSSELNVNALLLGDSALYLCASSAAGTGYNEQFFGPGTRLTVL.